The clone carrying this T cell receptor (beta chain) showed up many times. Its antigen is not identified. The CDR3 regions of TCR beta were amplified from RNA transcripts. An initial round of RT-PCR targeting the TCR CDR3 relied on the HTBI primer set. A single record per CDR3 protein comes from TCRdb applying MiXCR to the multiplex PCR reads. There are around 400,000 distinct CDR3 sequences in the sample; 15% to 19% occur only once, and about 27% lies in the top ten. Pregnant or lactating patients were excluded, as were those with uncontrolled infection or other autoimmune disease. Diagnostic decisions used clinical symptoms, serum thyroxine and TRAb, thyroid ultrasound and orbital computed tomography. The CDR3 sequence is 13 residues long. The V gene lost 9 bases and the J gene lost 6 bases, with 16 bases spanning the gap. The record originates from a study of T cells in Graves' hyperthyroidism and ophthalmopathy. Findings and limits, study-wide: Using 13 V-J features, a model discriminated ophthalmopathy from stable hyperthyroidism.

J is TRBJ2-3 and V is TRBV12-3 or TRBV12-4; weak D call: TRBD1 (6 bases). The receptor was isolated from a young woman with Graves' hyperthyroidism that later progressed to Graves' ophthalmopathy. Sequenced material: blood. CDR3 residues: CASYREIGDTQYF. The DNA of the CDR3 is TGTGCCAGTTACAGGGAAATTGGGGATACGCAGTATTTT.